This T cell receptor beta chain was captured in a study of shared clonotypes between healthy human individuals. The CDR3 consists of 15 residues. The germline gives CDR1 MNHEY, CDR2 SVGAGI. Trimming cost V 9 bases and J 2 bases; bases outside gene matches: 11. Here immunoSEQ multiplex PCR was the method, and the copy in TCRdb shows in-frame clones only, minus some. The data contain about 1.5 million clones, 95% to 99% of them singletons. The chain uses TRBV6-5 and TRBJ1-1; 8 bases are shared with TRBD1. The receptor comes from a man aged 25-45 years in good health. Sequencing input: naive CD4+ T cells sorted from blood. Subset defined: CD45RA+ positively selected. The CDR3 nucleotides are TGTGCCAGTCGGTACGGTGGACAGGGTAACACTGAAGCTTTCTTT. This encodes CASRYGGQGNTEAFF.